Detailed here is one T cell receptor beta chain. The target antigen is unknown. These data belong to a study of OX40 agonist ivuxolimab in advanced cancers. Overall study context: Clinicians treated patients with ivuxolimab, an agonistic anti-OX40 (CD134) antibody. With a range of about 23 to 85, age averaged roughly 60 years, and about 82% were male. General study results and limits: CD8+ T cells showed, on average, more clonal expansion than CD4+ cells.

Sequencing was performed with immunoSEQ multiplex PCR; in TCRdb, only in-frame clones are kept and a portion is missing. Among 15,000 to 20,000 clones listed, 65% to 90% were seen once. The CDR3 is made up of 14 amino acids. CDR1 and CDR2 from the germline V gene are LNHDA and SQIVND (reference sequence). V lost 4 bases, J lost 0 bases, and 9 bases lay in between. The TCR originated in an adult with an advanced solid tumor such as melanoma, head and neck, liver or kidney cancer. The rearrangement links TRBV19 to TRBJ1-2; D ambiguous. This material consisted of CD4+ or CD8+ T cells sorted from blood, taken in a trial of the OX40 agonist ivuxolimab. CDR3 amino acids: CASSTSTANYGYTF. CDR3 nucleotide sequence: TGTGCCAGTAGTACATCGACCGCTAACTATGGCTACACCTTC.